This is a list of T cell receptor beta chains from one sample in a study of regulatory T cells in long-lasting Graves disease. Each CDR3 protein is one row after TCRdb ran MiXCR on the multiplex PCR reads. The sample consists of 500,000 to 700,000 distinct CDR3 sequences, 25% to 35% of them appearing once. The sample in question was peripheral blood mononuclear cells (PBMCs), obtained when the disease was refractory, from a patient treated with antithyroid drugs. The receptors come from a female donor with Graves disease. Both conserved end residues are part of each CDR3. The D gene is left open where the match is weak.

d_call: NA; v_call: TRBV28; cdr3_aa: CASSSPGPPLSHIYF
d_call: NA; v_call: TRBV5-1; cdr3_aa: CASSQDAGDTEAFF
d_call: NA; v_call: TRBV11-2; cdr3_aa: CASSFSQDLPPNEQYF
d_call: NA; v_call: TRBV6-2/TRBV6-3; cdr3_aa: CASSEVQGTTEAFF
d_call: TRBD1; v_call: TRBV28; cdr3_aa: CASSHGTGVIYEQYF
d_call: NA; v_call: TRBV7-8; cdr3_aa: CASSFRDKNTEAFF
d_call: NA; v_call: TRBV6-1; cdr3_aa: CASSGSGANQPQHF
d_call: TRBD1; v_call: TRBV6-1; cdr3_aa: CASSEDRGAFYGYTF
d_call: NA; v_call: TRBV28; cdr3_aa: CASSWAGQNTEAFF
d_call: NA; v_call: TRBV19; cdr3_aa: CASSTKEVYGYTF
d_call: TRBD2; v_call: TRBV6-5; cdr3_aa: CASITGGTDTQYF
d_call: NA; v_call: TRBV30; cdr3_aa: CAWGPGTPGGYTF
d_call: TRBD2; v_call: TRBV11-2; cdr3_aa: CASRPSGSFRETQYF
d_call: NA; v_call: TRBV11-2; cdr3_aa: CASSLTGTAVHEQYF
d_call: TRBD2; v_call: TRBV3-1; cdr3_aa: CASSRRTSGNLNEQFF
d_call: TRBD2; v_call: TRBV5-1; cdr3_aa: CASSGRPGGETQYF
d_call: NA; v_call: TRBV25-1; cdr3_aa: CASSEPGINYGYTF
d_call: NA; v_call: TRBV4-2; cdr3_aa: CASSQVREQYF
d_call: NA; v_call: TRBV2; cdr3_aa: CASSESGKANYGYTF
d_call: NA; v_call: TRBV7-9; cdr3_aa: CASSLYVGIDSPLHF
d_call: TRBD1; v_call: TRBV29-1; cdr3_aa: CSVVRTGVGYTF
d_call: TRBD2; v_call: TRBV19; cdr3_aa: CASAGLAGAGEQYF
d_call: NA; v_call: TRBV28; cdr3_aa: CASSPVAGLGSSNQPQHF
d_call: NA; v_call: TRBV20-1; cdr3_aa: CSAGRRGEKLFF
d_call: NA; v_call: TRBV6-5; cdr3_aa: CASSYSGRRGYGYTF
d_call: TRBD2; v_call: TRBV5-4; cdr3_aa: CASSESSGKKTQYF
d_call: NA; v_call: TRBV11-2; cdr3_aa: CASSLEVTSYEQYF
d_call: NA; v_call: TRBV29-1; cdr3_aa: CSSGDEKDTEAFF
d_call: TRBD1; v_call: TRBV28; cdr3_aa: CASTQSDYRGETQYF
d_call: NA; v_call: TRBV7-2; cdr3_aa: CASSLGVLASYEQYF
d_call: TRBD1; v_call: TRBV29-1; cdr3_aa: CSVSGQNQPQHF
d_call: TRBD1; v_call: TRBV18; cdr3_aa: CASSPPLDRAEDYGYTF
d_call: TRBD2; v_call: TRBV3-1; cdr3_aa: CASSLSGSNNEQYF
d_call: TRBD1; v_call: TRBV29-1; cdr3_aa: CSVGDRGNQPQHF
d_call: TRBD1; v_call: TRBV2; cdr3_aa: CASSGTGTYEQYF
d_call: NA; v_call: TRBV5-5; cdr3_aa: CASSLEGGLSYEQYF
d_call: TRBD1; v_call: TRBV5-4; cdr3_aa: CASSSFLTGSNTGELFF
d_call: NA; v_call: TRBV5-1; cdr3_aa: CASSWDGRSTQYF
d_call: NA; v_call: TRBV6-2/TRBV6-3; cdr3_aa: CASSYFDSAGYTF
d_call: NA; v_call: TRBV6-1; cdr3_aa: CASSSTRVGEKLFF
d_call: NA; v_call: TRBV3-1; cdr3_aa: CASSQDGGSGANVLTF
d_call: NA; v_call: TRBV5-6; cdr3_aa: CASSHDRIYGYTF
d_call: NA; v_call: TRBV3-1; cdr3_aa: CASSQRGANTGELFF
d_call: NA; v_call: TRBV19; cdr3_aa: CASTDLTGAEQYF
d_call: NA; v_call: TRBV2; cdr3_aa: CASSRIQETQYF
d_call: NA; v_call: TRBV5-1; cdr3_aa: CASSPSVIQETQYF
d_call: NA; v_call: TRBV4-2; cdr3_aa: CASSQERRGTEAFF
d_call: NA; v_call: TRBV20-1; cdr3_aa: CSARSGQNTEAFF
d_call: TRBD1; v_call: TRBV7-9; cdr3_aa: CASSLGDRVGEAFF
d_call: TRBD1; v_call: TRBV19; cdr3_aa: CASSPGGGAGTEAFF
d_call: TRBD1; v_call: TRBV27; cdr3_aa: CASSPPLDRATEAFF